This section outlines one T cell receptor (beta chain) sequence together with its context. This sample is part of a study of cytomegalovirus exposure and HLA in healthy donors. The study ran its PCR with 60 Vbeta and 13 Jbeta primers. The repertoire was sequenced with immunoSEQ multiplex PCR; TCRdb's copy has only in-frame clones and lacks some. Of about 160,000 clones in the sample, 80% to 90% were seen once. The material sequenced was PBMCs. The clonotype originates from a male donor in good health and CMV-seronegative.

The CDR3 sequence is CASSEIKSGGRTNYGYTF. The CDR3 region has the DNA TGTGCCAGCAGTGAAATAAAATCGGGGGGCAGGACTAACTATGGCTACACCTTC. The chain joins TRBV2 to TRBJ1-2; maybe TRBD1 (6 bases). V was shortened by 2 bases and J by 0 bases, with 19 bases between the two germline ends. This CDR3 has 18 amino acids. Looked up from germline, CDR1 is SNHLY and CDR2 is FYNNEI.